Here is one T cell receptor (beta chain) with its context. As yet, its antigen is unknown. The data stem from a study of PD-L1 blockade in urothelial cancer. Study in general: Each patient had 0 to 3 earlier chemotherapy regimens. Study-wide results and limits: Lower than median blood TCR clonality before treatment predicted better survival.

Templates that were synthetic TCR analogs were spiked into each PCR. TCRdb keeps only in-frame clones here, not all; method: immunoSEQ multiplex PCR. The data show around 51,000 clones, around 85% seen once. Patients suffered from locally advanced or metastatic urothelial carcinoma. Between the trimmed V and J ends, which lost 4 bases and 3 bases, there was a span of 16 bases. Germline V CDR1 and CDR2: SGHTA, FQGTGA. The CDR3 is 16 amino acids. The V and J genes are TRBV7-3 and TRBJ2-1; D unclear. The clonotype originates from a man in his 60s with urothelial cancer. The input for sequencing was PBMCs, taken around atezolizumab (anti-PD-L1) treatment. Here the CDR3 reads CASSSPINSLYNEQFF. CDR3 nucleotides: TGTGCCAGCAGCTCCCCTATAAACTCCCTCTACAATGAGCAGTTCTTC.